What follows is one TCR beta chain and its context. The sample comes from a study of molecular identifiers for immune sequencing clone quantification. At the level of the study: Replicates involved a five-way split of RNA from around 20,000 or 99,000 naive CD8 cells, with sequencing of four.

The authors built bulk TCR libraries by previously described methods with listed TCR primers. TCRdb re-called the PCR reads through MiXCR, storing one row per CDR3 protein. The table has about 63,000 distinct CDR3 sequences, about a fifth seen once. The sequence was obtained from a human donor in good health. Some libraries in this study had Jurkat cell RNA spiked in. The source material was naive CD8+ T cells from blood, with Jurkat cell RNA spiked in. Subset: FACS-sorted CD8+CD4-CCR7+CD45RA+ naive T cells.

CDR3 sequence: CSARSWTDTEAFF. DNA for the CDR3: TGCAGTGCTAGGTCTTGGACAGACACTGAAGCTTTCTTT. The J gene is TRBJ1-1, the V gene TRBV20-1, with D perhaps TRBD1 (6 bases). V was cut by 3 bases and J by 3 bases, with 11 bases left in between. CDR1 and CDR2 from the germline V gene are DFQATT and SNEGSKA (reference sequence). The CDR3 length is 13 residues.